This TCR beta chain was identified in a study of T cells in Graves' hyperthyroidism and ophthalmopathy. Study-wide results and caveats: The majority of expanded thyroid clonotypes above 0.001 also appeared in blood.

Deletions cut 6 bases from V and 5 bases from J, with 25 bases between. This CDR3 is 16 amino acids long. Germline V gene data show CDR1 as DFQATT and CDR2 as SNEGSKA (reference sequence). It was 8.5 to 10 ml of fresh peripheral blood that supplied the PBMCs. This clonotype was seen repeatedly, ten times or more. The antigen is unknown. Amplified regions were TCR beta CDR3 sequences from RNA transcripts. RT-PCR in the first round (using the HTBI primer set) targeted the TCR CDR3. TCRdb analysed the multiplex PCR reads with MiXCR anew, one entry per CDR3 protein. This sample has some 550,000 distinct CDR3 sequences, with roughly 15% found just once.

Input material: blood. The sequence was collected from a woman in her forties with Graves' ophthalmopathy. This chain joins TRBV20-1 and TRBJ2-5; D unclear. CDR3 sequence (DNA): TGCAGTGCCCCCCTTCGCAGCCAAGACGTTTGGGAGACCCAGTACTTC. This sequence encodes CSAPLRSQDVWETQYF.